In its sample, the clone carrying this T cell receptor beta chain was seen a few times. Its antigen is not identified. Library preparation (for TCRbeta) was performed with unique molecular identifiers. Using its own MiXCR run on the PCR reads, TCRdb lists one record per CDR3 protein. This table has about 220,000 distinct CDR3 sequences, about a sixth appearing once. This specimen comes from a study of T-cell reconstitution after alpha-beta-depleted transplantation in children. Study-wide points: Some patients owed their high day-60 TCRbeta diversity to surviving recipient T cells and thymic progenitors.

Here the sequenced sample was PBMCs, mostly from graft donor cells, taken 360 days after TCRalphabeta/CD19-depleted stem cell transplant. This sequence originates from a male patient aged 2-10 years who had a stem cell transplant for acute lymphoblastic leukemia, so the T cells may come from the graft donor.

The CDR3 DNA follows: TGTGCCAGCAGCTTAGGGGCTAGCGGGGGGGGGCTCCCGAGCACAGATACGCAGTATTTT. Amino acids: CASSLGASGGGLPSTDTQYF. The rearrangement uses TRBV11-3 and TRBJ2-3, with TRBD2 matching over 12 bases. V was pared by 1 base and J by 0 bases, with 11 bases of the junction left unmatched. CDR1 and CDR2 from the germline V gene are SGHNT and YENEEA. CDR3 length: 20 residues.